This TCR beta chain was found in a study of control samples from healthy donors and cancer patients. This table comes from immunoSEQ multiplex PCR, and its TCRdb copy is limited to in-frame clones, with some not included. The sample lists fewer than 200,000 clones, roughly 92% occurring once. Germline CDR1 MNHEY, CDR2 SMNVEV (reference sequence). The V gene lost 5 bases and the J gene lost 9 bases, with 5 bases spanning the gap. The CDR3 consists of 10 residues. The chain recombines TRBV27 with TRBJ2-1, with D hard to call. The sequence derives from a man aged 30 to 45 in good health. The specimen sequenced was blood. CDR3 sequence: CASSQPEQFF. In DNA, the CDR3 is TGTGCCAGCAGTCAACCTGAGCAGTTCTTC.